A single sample gave rise to the 12 T cell receptor beta chains below, sequenced in a study of cytomegalovirus exposure and HLA in healthy donors. Both 60 Vbeta primers and 13 Jbeta primers went into the PCR. Here immunoSEQ multiplex PCR was the method, and the copy in TCRdb shows in-frame clones only, minus some. The data contain 100,000 or so clones, 81% of them singletons. Specimen: PBMCs. Receptor source: a human donor in good health.

The chain couples TRBV5-4 to TRBJ1-1, with TRBD1 matching 7 bases. V gave up 4 bases and J gave up 3 bases; unmatched junction bases: 6. This CDR3 spans 14 amino acids. Germline V CDR1 and CDR2: SGHNT, YYREEE (reference sequence). The CDR3 nucleotides read TGTGCCAGCAGCATAGGGGGCGTGGACACTGAAGCTTTCTTT. Its protein product is CASSIGGVDTEAFF.

This chain links TRBV19 with TRBJ1-2; D call uncertain. CDR1 is LNHDA and CDR2 is SQIVND in the germline V gene (reference sequence). CDR3 length equals 15 residues. V lost 1 base, J lost 2 bases, and 11 bases lay in between. CDR3 DNA sequence: TGTGCCAGTAGTATAGCACCTACCCCAAACTATGGCTACACCTTC. Protein product: CASSIAPTPNYGYTF.

The V gene is TRBV11-2, the J gene TRBJ1-2; 8 nucleotides match TRBD1. With 5 bases clipped from V and 3 bases from J, the junction kept 8 bases outside the gene matches. CDR3 length: 15 residues. CDR1 SGHAT and CDR2 FQNNGV come from the germline V gene. The CDR3 loop is CASSLWTGLDYGYTF. CDR3 sequence (DNA): TGTGCCAGCAGCCTTTGGACAGGGCTGGACTATGGCTACACCTTC. The variable domain in full, with the rest retrieved from reference TRBV11-2 and TRBJ1-2, is EAGVAQSPRYKIIEKRQSVAFWCNPISGHATLYWYQQILGQGPKLLIQFQNNGVVDDSQLPKDRFSAERLKGVDSTLKIQPAKLEDSAVYLCASSLWTGLDYGYTFGSGTRLTVV.

To note about this clone: One end of the junction is discordant with germline, which a read error may explain. The chain links TRBV29-1 to TRBJ2-2, with D tentatively TRBD2 (5 bases). CDR1 SQVTM and CDR2 ANQGSEA come from the germline V gene. The CDR3 is 12 residues long. The CDR3 sequence: CSVGENAGELFF. DNA of the CDR3: TGCAGCGTTGGGGAGAACGCCGGGGAGCTGTTTTTT.

The chain employs TRBV5-1 and TRBJ2-7; D is unclear. Germline V gene data show CDR1 as SGHRS and CDR2 as YFSETQ. V gave up 1 base and J gave up 7 bases, with 9 bases separating them. The CDR3 is made up of 12 amino acids. The CDR3 loop is CASSLSRREQYF. CDR3 DNA sequence: TGCGCCAGCAGCTTGTCACGCAGAGAGCAGTACTTC.

V is TRBV27 and J is TRBJ2-7, with TRBD1 matching 11 bases. This CDR3 contains 14 residues. V gave up 4 bases and J gave up 6 bases; unmatched junction bases: 5. Germline assignment: CDR1 MNHEY and CDR2 SMNVEV (reference sequence). This CDR3 reads CASSYRDRGSEQYF. CDR3 nucleotide sequence: TGTGCCAGCAGTTACCGGGACAGGGGGTCCGAGCAGTACTTC.

The CDR3 region has the DNA TGTGCCAGCAGTTTACCACAGGGGAGTTGGCCCCAGCATTTT. Its translation is CASSLPQGSWPQHF. The chain recombines TRBV28 with TRBJ1-5; 7 positions agree with TRBD1. Trimming removed 2 bases from V and 9 bases from J; junction bases left unmatched: 7. Germline loops: CDR1 MDHEN, CDR2 SYDVKM. CDR3 length: 14 amino acids. Together with reference TRBV28 and TRBJ1-5, the CDR3 gives the full variable domain: DVKVTQSSRYLVKRTGEKVFLECVQDMDHENMFWYRQDPGLGLRLIYFSYDVKMKEKGDIPEGYSVSREKKERFSLILESASTNQTSMYLCASSLPQGSWPQHFGDGTRLSIL.

The CDR3 nucleotides are TGTGCCAGCAGCTCCCTCCTAACCGGGGGTTACGAGCAGTACTTC. It yields the protein CASSSLLTGGYEQYF. The V and J genes are TRBV11-2 and TRBJ2-7; possibly TRBD2 for D (6 bases). Germline V CDR1 and CDR2: SGHAT, FQNNGV. Trimming stripped 4 bases from V and 4 bases from J, with 17 bases between. CDR3 length equals 15 residues.

This sequence joins TRBV18 and TRBJ2-5; D may be TRBD1 (5 bases). Trimming removed 0 bases at V and 1 base at J, with 9 bases between. The germline CDR1 and CDR2 sequences are KGHSH and LQKENI. This CDR3 is 15 amino acids long. CDR3 nucleotides: TGTGCCAGCTCACCACCGGACACCGTCCAAGAGACCCAGTACTTC. Its translation: CASSPPDTVQETQYF.

V is TRBV7-2 and J is TRBJ1-1; TRBD1 agrees at 7 bases. V dropped 4 bases and J dropped 7; count of bases not matched to a gene: 12. There are 15 residues in the CDR3. Germline lookup yields CDR1 SGHTA and CDR2 FQGNSA. Written as DNA, the CDR3 is TGTGCCAGCAGCTATTACCCATCACAGGGGAGTGAAGCTTTCTTT. Translated: CASSYYPSQGSEAFF.

The chain recombines TRBV28 with TRBJ2-3; a weak D match, TRBD1 (5 bases). This CDR3 is 12 amino acids long. Trimming left V 8 bases short and J 1 base short, with 7 bases between. CDR1 and CDR2 from the germline V gene are MDHEN and SYDVKM. DNA for the CDR3: TGTGCCAGCGGGGCGGGCACAGATACGCAGTATTTT. Translation gives CASGAGTDTQYF. Full variable domain (rest looked up from reference TRBV28 and TRBJ2-3): DVKVTQSSRYLVKRTGEKVFLECVQDMDHENMFWYRQDPGLGLRLIYFSYDVKMKEKGDIPEGYSVSREKKERFSLILESASTNQTSMYLCASGAGTDTQYFGPGTRLTVL.

With respect to this clone: The germline gene is not matched at one end of the junction; a read error may be the cause. Other nucleotide sequences in the sample specify the same CDR3. This rearrangement joins TRBV6-5 to TRBJ2-7; TRBD2 agrees at 12 bases. The germline CDR1 and CDR2 sequences are MNHEY and SVGAGI. The CDR3 totals 16 residues. CDR3: CASSYSGLAGTYEQYF. CDR3 in DNA: TGCGCCAGCAGTTACTCGGGACTAGCGGGTACCTACGAGCAGTACTTC.